Below, 32 T cell receptor beta chains from the same sample are listed, as sequenced in a study of OX40 agonist ivuxolimab in advanced cancers. The method was immunoSEQ multiplex PCR; TCRdb's version includes in-frame clones alone and lacks a portion of them. This sample has around 95,000 clones, with around 89% found just once. This material consisted of CD4+ or CD8+ T cells sorted from blood, taken in a trial of the OX40 agonist ivuxolimab. The receptors derive from an adult with an advanced solid tumor such as melanoma, head and neck, liver or kidney cancer.

The chain recombines TRBV11-2 with TRBJ2-7, with D tentatively TRBD2 (7 bases). The ends were cut back, 5 bases at V and 0 bases at J, with 17 bases in the middle. Germline CDR1 and CDR2: SGHAT and FQNNGV. This CDR3 comprises 16 residues. The CDR3 reads CASSNGGGGTSYEQYF. CDR3 in DNA: TGTGCCAGCAGCAACGGGGGAGGGGGGACCTCCTACGAGCAGTACTTC.

This rearrangement joins TRBV27 to TRBJ2-3; D may be TRBD1 (6 bases). Germline lookup yields CDR1 MNHEY and CDR2 SMNVEV (reference sequence). The CDR3 is 14 amino acids. Trimming removed 6 bases from V and 6 bases from J, with 16 bases in between. In DNA form, the CDR3 reads TGTGCCAGCAGCTTACAGGGCTCTGAGGATACGCAGTATTTT. Protein sequence: CASSLQGSEDTQYF.

The chain combines TRBV5-1 with TRBJ2-7; D unclear. This CDR3 comprises 13 residues. In germline, CDR1 is SGHRS, CDR2 YFSETQ. Trimming cost V 7 bases and J 7 bases, with 18 bases left between them. CDR3 nucleotides: TGCGCCAGCTGCTGTGGCCTCTTAGGGGAGCAGTACTTC. Protein product: CASCCGLLGEQYF.

This rearrangement joins TRBV27 to TRBJ1-5; D is possibly TRBD1 (5 bases). Trimming took off 5 bases at V and 2 bases at J, with 13 bases between the two ends. The CDR3 length is 15 residues. Germline V CDR1 and CDR2: MNHEY, SMNVEV (reference sequence). The DNA for the CDR3 is TGTGCCAGCAGTCTTCAGGGTTTGGGCAATCAGCCCCAGCATTTT. Amino acids: CASSLQGLGNQPQHF.

The rearrangement joins TRBV28 to TRBJ1-5; D is undetermined. Trimming took 5 bases from V and 11 from J, leaving 10 bases between them. Germline V gene data show CDR1 as MDHEN and CDR2 as SYDVKM. The CDR3 is 11 residues long. CDR3 in DNA: TGTGCCAGCAGTATCCGGTCGGCCCAGCATTTT. Translating it yields CASSIRSAQHF.

This chain connects TRBV2 to TRBJ2-7; 9 nucleotides align to TRBD2. V gave up 7 bases and J gave up 0 bases; unmatched junction bases: 7. This CDR3 contains 15 residues. The V gene's germline CDR1 is SNHLY and CDR2 FYNNEI. CDR3 DNA: TGTGCCAGCAACCAGCGGGGGGTTACCTCCTACGAGCAGTACTTC. This encodes CASNQRGVTSYEQYF. Drawing the rest from reference TRBV2 and TRBJ2-7, the complete variable domain is EPEVTQTPSHQVTQMGQEVILRCVPISNHLYFYWYRQILGQKVEFLVSFYNNEISEKSEIFDDQFSVERPDGSNFTLKIRSTKLEDSAMYFCASNQRGVTSYEQYFGPGTRLTVT.

This sequence joins TRBV2 and TRBJ1-3; D perhaps matches TRBD1 (5 bases). The V end was cut by 5 bases, the J end by 4 bases, with 18 bases between. CDR1 and CDR2 from the germline V gene are SNHLY and FYNNEI. CDR3 length: 16 residues. Here the CDR3 reads CASSQGAAELGNTIYF. The CDR3 DNA reads as TGTGCCAGCAGTCAAGGGGCAGCTGAGCTCGGAAACACCATATATTTT.

The chain couples TRBV6-5 to TRBJ2-2; D remains unclear. The length of the CDR3 is 12 residues. Trimming cost V 6 bases and J 6 bases, with 8 bases left between them. CDR1 is MNHEY and CDR2 is SVGAGI in the germline V gene. The CDR3 reads CASRSFSGELFF. The CDR3 nucleotides are TGTGCCAGCAGAAGTTTTTCCGGGGAGCTGTTTTTT.

This clone was counted a few times. The V gene is TRBV5-6, the J gene TRBJ2-5; 7 nucleotides align to TRBD2. Germline trimming cut 4 bases from V and 7 bases from J; bases unmatched to any gene: 22. The CDR3 is 18 amino acids. Germline lookup yields CDR1 SGHDT and CDR2 YYEEEE. As DNA, the CDR3 is TGTGCCAGCAGCCGATTTCCGGGCGGGAGACCCGACCCCGGGACCCAGTACTTC. The encoded protein is CASSRFPGGRPDPGTQYF.

Worth noting for this clone: The junction and the germline gene differ at one end; a read error may be behind it. J is TRBJ2-1 and V is TRBV11-2, with D unclear. The CDR3 contains 12 residues. CDR1 is SGHAT and CDR2 is FQNNGV in the germline V gene. CDR3 coding DNA: TGTGCCAGCAGCTTAGCCCAGGCTGGCGCGGTCTTC. Translating it yields CASSLAQAGAVF.

The chain employs TRBV6-5 and TRBJ2-5; 8 nucleotides line up with TRBD2. Germline V gives CDR1 MNHEY, CDR2 SVGAGI. Trimming cost V 4 bases and J 5 bases; bases outside gene matches: 6. The CDR3 sequence is 14 residues long. Here the CDR3 reads CASSFGGVGETQYF. The CDR3 DNA follows: TGTGCCAGCAGTTTCGGGGGGGTTGGGGAGACCCAGTACTTC.

This chain joins TRBV2 and TRBJ2-1; no clear D. Germline V gene sequence: CDR1 SNHLY, CDR2 FYNNEI. The CDR3 sequence is 15 residues long. Trimming took 0 bases from V and 4 from J, leaving 10 bases between them. This chain's CDR3 is CASSEAFSSYNEQFF. The CDR3 DNA reads TGTGCCAGCAGTGAAGCATTTAGTTCTTACAATGAGCAGTTCTTC.

The gene calls are TRBV19 and TRBJ1-1, with 7 bases that match TRBD1. Germline-derived CDR1 and CDR2 are LNHDA and SQIVND (reference sequence). The CDR3 runs to 17 residues. V shed 7 bases, J shed 4 bases, and the junction held 18 bases outside the gene matches. CDR3 sequence reads: CASTAGTEVLLPTEAFF. CDR3 nucleotides: TGTGCCAGTACCGCCGGGACAGAGGTCCTACTACCCACTGAAGCTTTCTTT.

The chain combines TRBV5-1 with TRBJ1-2; the match to TRBD1 covers 8 bases. The CDR3 length is 14 residues. The germline gives CDR1 SGHRS, CDR2 YFSETQ. The J segment lost 7 bases and the V segment lost 5 bases, leaving 10 bases of the junction unmatched. CDR3 amino acids: CASSRDRGSAGYTF. The CDR3 nucleotides read TGCGCCAGCAGTCGTGACAGGGGAAGTGCTGGCTACACCTTC.

This clone was seen once. The gene calls are TRBV7-8 and TRBJ1-1; D is uncertain. Trimming shortened V by 1 base and J by 11 bases, and 14 bases separated the two germline ends. The CDR3 covers 13 residues. Germline V lookup: CDR1 SGHVS, CDR2 FQNEAQ. CDR3 sequence (DNA): TGTGCCAGCAGCTTAGAGGGTCTCCTAGGCGCTTTCTTT. Protein sequence: CASSLEGLLGAFF.

The CDR3 here is CASRPSGSKNEQYF. CDR3 nucleotide sequence: TGTGCCAGCAGGCCTAGCGGGAGTAAGAACGAGCAGTACTTC. The chain recombines TRBV6-5 with TRBJ2-7; TRBD2 aligns across 10 bases. This CDR3 is built from 14 residues. Germline CDR1 is MNHEY and CDR2 is SVGAGI. The V and J ends lost 6 bases and 5 bases, in that order; junction bases with no gene match: 7.

The chain carries TRBV28 and TRBJ2-7; weak D call: TRBD1 (5 bases). Per germline, CDR1 MDHEN and CDR2 SYDVKM. V lost 8 bases and J 4 bases, leaving 9 bases between the germline ends. The CDR3 contains 11 residues. For the CDR3, the DNA is TGTGCCAGCTATCAGGGTTACGAGCAGTACTTC. Translation: CASYQGYEQYF.

The genes are TRBV28 and TRBJ1-2; D remains ambiguous. This CDR3 is built from 14 residues. V was pared by 4 bases and J by 0 bases, with 9 bases between. The germline gives CDR1 MDHEN, CDR2 SYDVKM. The CDR3 DNA follows: TGTGCCAGCAGTTACAGAATAGCTAACTATGGCTACACCTTC. Translation gives CASSYRIANYGYTF.

The genes are TRBV9 and TRBJ2-7, with D possibly TRBD2 on 6 matching bases. CDR1 and CDR2 (germline): SGDLS, YYNGEE. Trimming removed 4 bases from V and 7 bases from J, with 15 bases in between. This CDR3 spans 13 amino acids. CDR3 in DNA: TGTGCCAGCAGCCCGGGACTCAACCGGGAGCAGTACTTC. It translates to CASSPGLNREQYF.

The rearrangement joins TRBV6-1 to TRBJ1-2; D is ambiguous. Germline V CDR1 and CDR2: MNHNS, SASEGT. V lost 4 bases, J lost 6 bases, and 15 bases lay in between. CDR3 length equals 14 residues. The CDR3 is CASSGLQAYDGYTF. As DNA, the CDR3 is TGTGCCAGCAGTGGGTTGCAGGCTTATGATGGCTACACCTTC.

CDR3 sequence: CASSSLRTGKSSGANVLTF. The CDR3 DNA follows: TGTGCCAGCAGCTCCCTGAGGACAGGGAAGTCCTCCGGGGCCAACGTCCTGACTTTC. The J gene is TRBJ2-6, the V gene TRBV7-8; 8 nucleotides match TRBD1. Germline assignment: CDR1 SGHVS and CDR2 FQNEAQ. The ends lost 4 bases at V and 4 bases at J; junction bases unmatched: 15. CDR3 length: 19 residues. Supplemented by reference TRBV7-8 and TRBJ2-6, the full variable domain reads GAGVSQSPRYKVAKRGQDVALRCDPISGHVSLFWYQQALGQGPEFLTYFQNEAQLDKSGLPSDRFFAERPEGSVSTLKIQRTQQEDSAVYLCASSSLRTGKSSGANVLTFGAGSRLTVL.

This clone turned up a few times. The junction departs from the called germline gene at one end, perhaps through a read error. This chain links TRBV6-1 with TRBJ1-4, with unresolved D. The CDR3 is 10 amino acids. CDR1 MNHNS and CDR2 SASEGT come from the germline V gene. CDR3 nucleotides: TGTGCCAGCAGTTTCAGGCGGTTTCACTTT. It yields the protein CASSFRRFHF.

V gene TRBV11-2 combines with J gene TRBJ1-2; D remains unclear. The CDR3 length is 14 residues. The V gene lost 2 bases and the J gene lost 6 bases, with 13 bases spanning the gap. Germline CDR1 SGHAT, CDR2 FQNNGV. CDR3 nucleotides: TGTGCCAGCAGCTTAACCGCCGGCAACCATGGCTACACCTTC. Protein sequence: CASSLTAGNHGYTF.

This chain links TRBV6-5 with TRBJ1-2; 7 positions match TRBD1. J lost 8 bases, V lost 5 bases, and 11 bases had no gene match. The CDR3 has 14 residues. CDR1 is MNHEY, CDR2 SVGAGI, per germline. In DNA, the CDR3 is TGTGCCAGCAGTCGTATTCAGACAGGGAAGGGCTACACCTTC. It is translated as CASSRIQTGKGYTF.

The count of this clone is one. V and J are TRBV19 and TRBJ2-2; 8 positions agree with TRBD2. Germline V gives CDR1 LNHDA, CDR2 SQIVND (reference sequence). This CDR3 contains 14 residues. V lost 7 bases, J lost 1 base, and 2 bases stayed unmatched. The CDR3 loop is CASITSGNTGELFF. In DNA form, the CDR3 reads TGTGCCAGTATAACTAGCGGGAACACCGGGGAGCTGTTTTTT.

In nucleotides, the CDR3 is TGTGCCAGCAGTTTATCTCGGACAGGCAGGAGGTCTAATAGCAATCAGCCCCAGCATTTT. Residues: CASSLSRTGRRSNSNQPQHF. This chain joins TRBV28 and TRBJ1-5, with TRBD1 matching over 7 bases. Germline-derived CDR1 and CDR2 are MDHEN and SYDVKM. CDR3 length equals 20 residues. The ends lost 1 base at V and 0 bases at J; junction bases unmatched: 15.

The V and J genes are TRBV10-3 and TRBJ1-6, with 7 bases lining up with TRBD1. The CDR3 contains 15 residues. The trim removed 3 bases at V and 9 bases at J, leaving 8 bases unmatched. Germline CDR1 and CDR2: ENHRY and SYGVKD. DNA of the CDR3: TGTGCCATCAGTGATTTTCGGGACAGTAGTTCACCCCTCCACTTT. It specifies CAISDFRDSSSPLHF.

The V and J genes are TRBV6-1 and TRBJ2-7; TRBD2 matches at 12 bases. V trimming: 6 bases; J trimming: 6 bases; junction bases outside the gene matches: 9. Germline CDR1 MNHNS, CDR2 SASEGT. This CDR3 comprises 15 residues. CDR3 sequence (DNA): TGTGCCAGCAGCCCGGCTAGCGGGGGGGCCTTCGAGCAGTACTTC. This gives the protein CASSPASGGAFEQYF.

The genes are TRBV9 and TRBJ1-2, with D hard to call. CDR3 length equals 15 residues. Germline-derived CDR1 and CDR2 are SGDLS and YYNGEE. Deletions cut 0 bases from V and 3 bases from J, with 12 bases between. The CDR3 DNA sequence: TGTGCCAGCAGCGTAGTGGACTCAGGACACTATGGCTACACCTTC. Protein: CASSVVDSGHYGYTF. Variable domain in full (rest from reference TRBV9 and TRBJ1-2): DSGVTQTPKHLITATGQRVTLRCSPRSGDLSVYWYQQSLDQGLQFLIQYYNGEERAKGNILERFSAQQFPDLHSELNLSSLELGDSALYFCASSVVDSGHYGYTFGSGTRLTVV.

V gene TRBV29-1 combines with J gene TRBJ1-2; D remains unclear. Germline-derived CDR1 and CDR2 are SQVTM and ANQGSEA. CDR3 size: 12 residues. V lost 0 bases, J lost 8 bases, and 10 bases lay in between. CDR3 DNA: TGCAGCGTTGAAGATCGGGCCTGGGGCTACACCTTC. Translation: CSVEDRAWGYTF. Full variable domain (missing parts from reference TRBV29-1 and TRBJ1-2): SAVISQKPSRDICQRGTSLTIQCQVDSQVTMMFWYRQQPGQSLTLIATANQGSEATYESGFVIDKFPISRPNLTFSTLTVSNMSPEDSSIYLCSVEDRAWGYTFGSGTRLTVV.

In its sample, this clone was seen a few times. The chain recombines TRBV11-1 with TRBJ1-6; the D gene is possibly TRBD1 (6 bases). Germline V CDR1 and CDR2: SGHAT, FQDESV (reference sequence). The germline V and J ends were trimmed by 5 bases and 7 bases, with 12 bases remaining between them. This CDR3 has 14 residues. The CDR3 DNA reads as TGTGCCAGCAGCCTTCGGGACACGAATTCACCCCTCCACTTT. Translating it yields CASSLRDTNSPLHF. The variable domain in full, with the rest retrieved from reference TRBV11-1 and TRBJ1-6, is EAEVAQSPRYKITEKSQAVAFWCDPISGHATLYWYRQILGQGPELLVQFQDESVVDDSQLPKDRFSAERLKGVDSTLKIQPAELGDSAMYLCASSLRDTNSPLHFGNGTRLTVT.

The gene calls are TRBV2 and TRBJ1-2; possible D gene TRBD1, 5 bases. The germline V gene has CDR1 SNHLY and CDR2 FYNNEI. The CDR3 covers 15 residues. V was trimmed by 3 bases and J by 2 bases, leaving 13 bases between them. CDR3 bases: TGTGCCAGCAGTGATTTAGGGACTCCGAACTATGGCTACACCTTC. This translates into CASSDLGTPNYGYTF.